The 13 T cell receptor beta chains in this list originate from one sample, sequenced in a study of cytomegalovirus exposure and HLA in healthy donors. The PCR was carried out with 60 Vbeta primers and 13 Jbeta primers. The method was immunoSEQ multiplex PCR; TCRdb's version includes in-frame clones alone and lacks a portion of them. This table holds under 150,000 clones, approximately 75% found once. Source material: PBMCs. The receptors originated from a woman between 40 and 55 years old in good health and CMV-seropositive.

The chain's CDR3 is CASSISGGPYEQYF. The CDR3 coding sequence is TGTGCCAGTAGTATTAGCGGGGGGCCCTACGAGCAGTACTTC. The chain links TRBV19 to TRBJ2-7; 10 bases align to TRBD2. Germline loops: CDR1 LNHDA, CDR2 SQIVND (reference sequence). The CDR3 contains 14 residues. The V and J ends lost 3 bases and 2 bases, in that order; junction bases with no gene match: 1.

J is TRBJ2-4 and V is TRBV15; 8 nucleotides line up with TRBD1. V lost 1 base to trimming and J lost 9 bases; unmatched junction nucleotides: 5. The length of the CDR3 is 14 residues. Looked up from germline, CDR1 is LNHNV and CDR2 is YYDKDF (reference sequence). CDR3 region: CATSRGWDRTIQYF. The CDR3 DNA reads as TGTGCCACCAGCAGAGGTTGGGACAGGACCATTCAGTACTTC. Supplemented by reference TRBV15 and TRBJ2-4, the full variable domain reads DAMVIQNPRYQVTQFGKPVTLSCSQTLNHNVMYWYQQKSSQAPKLLFHYYDKDFNNEADTPDNFQSRRPNTSFCFLDIRSPGLGDTAMYLCATSRGWDRTIQYFGAGTRLSVL.

This clone was detected a few times. The CDR3 DNA reads TGCGCCAGCAGCCAAGATCCGACGGAGCCCTACAATGAGCAGTTCTTC. Translation gives CASSQDPTEPYNEQFF. The chain links TRBV4-3 to TRBJ2-1; the D is unclear. The CDR3 runs to 16 residues. Germline CDR1 LGHNA, CDR2 YSLEER. The V gene lost 0 bases and the J gene lost 2 bases, with 11 bases spanning the gap.

V usage is TRBV5-4 and J usage is TRBJ2-5; 11 bases line up with TRBD2. V shed 3 bases, J shed 4 bases, and the junction held 8 bases outside the gene matches. This CDR3 region has 16 residues. Germline V gene data show CDR1 as SGHNT and CDR2 as YYREEE (reference sequence). The CDR3 nucleotides are TGTGCCAGCAGCTCATATAGCGGGAGGGTGGGAGAGACCCAGTACTTC. This gives the protein CASSSYSGRVGETQYF. Based on the CDR3 plus reference TRBV5-4 and TRBJ2-5, the full variable domain is ETGVTQSPTHLIKTRGQQVTLRCSSQSGHNTVSWYQQALGQGPQFIFQYYREEENGRGNFPPRFSGLQFPNYSSELNVNALELDDSALYLCASSSYSGRVGETQYFGPGTRLLVL.

The chain joins TRBV6-1 to TRBJ2-2, with 9 bases matching TRBD1. J gave up 0 bases and V 2 bases, and 1 base lay outside the gene matches. The CDR3 runs 16 residues. Germline CDR1 and CDR2: MNHNS and SASEGT. This CDR3 reads CASSETGGANTGELFF. DNA of the CDR3: TGTGCCAGCAGTGAAACAGGGGGCGCGAACACCGGGGAGCTGTTTTTT.

This clone occurred a few times. The chain has TRBV6-6 and TRBJ1-2; possible D gene TRBD1, 6 bases. The germline gives CDR1 MNHNY, CDR2 SVGAGI (reference sequence). The CDR3 is 13 amino acids. Trimming left V 5 bases short and J 4 bases short, with 11 bases between. This CDR3 is CASSAQGIYGYTF. CDR3 DNA: TGTGCCAGCAGTGCCCAGGGGATCTATGGCTACACCTTC.

The chain uses TRBV27 and TRBJ2-5, with D tentatively TRBD1 (6 bases). Germline V gene sequence: CDR1 MNHEY, CDR2 SMNVEV (reference sequence). V lost 2 bases, J lost 5 bases, and 15 bases lay in between. The CDR3 has 15 amino acids. CDR3 sequence reads: CASSLRQGRKETQYF. CDR3 DNA: TGTGCCAGCAGTTTAAGGCAGGGGCGCAAGGAGACCCAGTACTTC.

This chain links TRBV5-4 with TRBJ2-5, with 9 bases lining up with TRBD1. This CDR3 is built from 16 residues. CDR1 is SGHNT and CDR2 is YYREEE in the germline V gene (reference sequence). V was pared by 4 bases and J by 4 bases, with 11 bases of the junction left unmatched. CDR3 loop: CASSGRGQGGGETQYF. In DNA form, the CDR3 reads TGTGCCAGCAGCGGGCGGGGACAGGGAGGGGGAGAGACCCAGTACTTC.

This clone has only a few counts. The chain is built from TRBV28 and TRBJ2-5; maybe TRBD2 (7 bases). Germline-derived CDR1 and CDR2 are MDHEN and SYDVKM. V lost 1 base and J 3 bases, leaving 18 bases between the germline ends. The CDR3 sequence is 17 residues long. CDR3 sequence (DNA): TGTGCCAGCAGTTTATTGGGCACAGGGAGGGGGGAAGAGACCCAGTACTTC. Translation gives CASSLLGTGRGEETQYF. Full variable domain (missing parts from reference TRBV28 and TRBJ2-5): DVKVTQSSRYLVKRTGEKVFLECVQDMDHENMFWYRQDPGLGLRLIYFSYDVKMKEKGDIPEGYSVSREKKERFSLILESASTNQTSMYLCASSLLGTGRGEETQYFGPGTRLLVL.

CDR3 bases: TGCAGCGCCCGGGGGGGGGCTTCCTACGAGCAGTACTTC. It yields the protein CSARGGASYEQYF. The V call is TRBV29-1, the J call TRBJ2-5, with TRBD2 matching 8 bases. The better agreement between TRBJ2-7 and the DNA end casts doubt on the J call. The CDR3 loop spans 13 amino acids. CDR1 SQVTM and CDR2 ANQGSEA come from the germline V gene.

This clone was detected a few times. The rearrangement uses TRBV5-6 and TRBJ1-1; D not resolved. The CDR3 is 11 amino acids. Germline CDR1 reads SGHDT; CDR2 reads YYEEEE. Trimming cost V 7 bases and J 0 bases, with 4 bases left between them. The CDR3 DNA is TGTGCCAGCTCGTTGAACACTGAAGCTTTCTTT. This translates into CASSLNTEAFF.

This chain connects TRBV10-1 to TRBJ1-1; tentatively, D is TRBD1 (6 bases). The V gene's germline CDR1 is WNHNN and CDR2 SYGVQD (reference sequence). The CDR3 is made up of 12 amino acids. The ends were cut back, 6 bases at V and 8 bases at J, with 13 bases in the middle. The CDR3 sequence: CASSLPTGEAFF. CDR3 coding DNA: TGCGCCAGCAGCTTACCAACAGGGGAAGCTTTCTTT.

The chain recombines TRBV6-1 with TRBJ1-2; possible D gene TRBD1, 6 bases. Germline loops: CDR1 MNHNS, CDR2 SASEGT. The CDR3 is 14 residues long. V lost 2 bases, J lost 13 bases, and 20 bases lay in between. Here the CDR3 DNA reads TGTGCCAGCAGTGAAACGTCCTCGACAGGACCCGCCACCTTC. Protein: CASSETSSTGPATF.